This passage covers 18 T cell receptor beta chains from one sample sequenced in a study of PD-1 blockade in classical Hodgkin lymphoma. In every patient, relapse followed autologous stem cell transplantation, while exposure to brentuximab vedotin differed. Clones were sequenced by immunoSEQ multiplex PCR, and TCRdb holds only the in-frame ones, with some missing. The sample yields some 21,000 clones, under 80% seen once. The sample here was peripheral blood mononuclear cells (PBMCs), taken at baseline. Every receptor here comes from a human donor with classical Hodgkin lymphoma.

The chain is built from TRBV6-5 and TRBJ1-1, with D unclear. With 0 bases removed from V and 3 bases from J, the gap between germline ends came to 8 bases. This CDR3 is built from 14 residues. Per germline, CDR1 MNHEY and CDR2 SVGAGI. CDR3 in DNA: TGTGCCAGCAGTTACTCAGGGTTTGACACTGAAGCTTTCTTT. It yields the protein CASSYSGFDTEAFF.

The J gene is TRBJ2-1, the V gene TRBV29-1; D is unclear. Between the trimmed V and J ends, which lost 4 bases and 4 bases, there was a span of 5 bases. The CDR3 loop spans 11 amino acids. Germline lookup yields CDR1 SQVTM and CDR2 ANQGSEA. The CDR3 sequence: CSVGQYNEQFF. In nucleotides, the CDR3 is TGCAGCGTTGGGCAGTACAATGAGCAGTTCTTC.

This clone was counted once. CDR3 loop: CASSFRNLGANVLTF. In DNA, the CDR3 is TGTGCCAGCAGTTTCAGAAACCTTGGGGCCAACGTCCTGACTTTC. The chain employs TRBV27 and TRBJ2-6; D gene uncertain. The CDR3 runs to 15 residues. The germline gives CDR1 MNHEY, CDR2 SMNVEV (reference sequence). With 3 bases removed from V and 3 bases from J, the gap between germline ends came to 9 bases.

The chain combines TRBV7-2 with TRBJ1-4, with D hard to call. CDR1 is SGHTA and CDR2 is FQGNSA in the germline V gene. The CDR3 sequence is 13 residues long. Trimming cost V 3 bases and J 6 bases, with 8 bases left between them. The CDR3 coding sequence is TGTGCCAGCAGCTTCCGGGGTGATGAAAAACTGTTTTTT. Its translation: CASSFRGDEKLFF.

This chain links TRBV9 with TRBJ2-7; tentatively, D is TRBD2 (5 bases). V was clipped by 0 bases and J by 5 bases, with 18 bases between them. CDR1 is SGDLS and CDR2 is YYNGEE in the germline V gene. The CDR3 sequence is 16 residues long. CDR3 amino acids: CASSVGSVAQVHEQYF. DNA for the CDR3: TGTGCCAGCAGCGTAGGTAGCGTCGCACAAGTCCACGAGCAGTACTTC.

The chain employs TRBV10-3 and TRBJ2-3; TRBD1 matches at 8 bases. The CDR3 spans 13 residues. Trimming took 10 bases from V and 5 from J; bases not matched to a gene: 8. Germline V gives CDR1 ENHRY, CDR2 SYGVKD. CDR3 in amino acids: CATTQGAGDTQYF. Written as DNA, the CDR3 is TGTGCCACCACCCAGGGGGCGGGAGATACGCAGTATTTT.

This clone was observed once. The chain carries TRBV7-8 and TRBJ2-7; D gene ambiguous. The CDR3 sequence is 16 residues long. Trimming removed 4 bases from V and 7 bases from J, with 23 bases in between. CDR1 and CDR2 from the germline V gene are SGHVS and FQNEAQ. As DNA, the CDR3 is TGTGCCAGCAGCTCCCCACCCCGTCCCACCCAAGGGGAGCAGTACTTC. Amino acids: CASSSPPRPTQGEQYF.

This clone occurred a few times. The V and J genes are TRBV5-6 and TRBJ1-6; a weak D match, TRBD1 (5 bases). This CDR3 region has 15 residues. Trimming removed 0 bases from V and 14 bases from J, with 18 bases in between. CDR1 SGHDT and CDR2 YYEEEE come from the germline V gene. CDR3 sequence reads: CASSLDWASGGTLHF. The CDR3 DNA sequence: TGTGCCAGCAGCTTGGACTGGGCCTCCGGGGGAACCCTCCACTTT.

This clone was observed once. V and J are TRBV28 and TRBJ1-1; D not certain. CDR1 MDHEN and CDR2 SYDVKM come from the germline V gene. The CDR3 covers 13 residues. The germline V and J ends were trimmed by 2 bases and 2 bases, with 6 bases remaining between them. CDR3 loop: CASSLMANTEAFF. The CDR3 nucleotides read TGTGCCAGCAGTTTAATGGCAAACACTGAAGCTTTCTTT. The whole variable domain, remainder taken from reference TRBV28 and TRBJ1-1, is DVKVTQSSRYLVKRTGEKVFLECVQDMDHENMFWYRQDPGLGLRLIYFSYDVKMKEKGDIPEGYSVSREKKERFSLILESASTNQTSMYLCASSLMANTEAFFGQGTRLTVV.

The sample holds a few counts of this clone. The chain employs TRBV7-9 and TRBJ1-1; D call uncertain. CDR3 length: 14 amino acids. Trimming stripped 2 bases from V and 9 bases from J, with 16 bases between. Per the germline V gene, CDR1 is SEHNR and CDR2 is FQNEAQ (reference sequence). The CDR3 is CASSLNPDPPKAFF. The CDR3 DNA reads TGTGCCAGCAGCTTAAACCCAGACCCTCCGAAAGCTTTCTTT.

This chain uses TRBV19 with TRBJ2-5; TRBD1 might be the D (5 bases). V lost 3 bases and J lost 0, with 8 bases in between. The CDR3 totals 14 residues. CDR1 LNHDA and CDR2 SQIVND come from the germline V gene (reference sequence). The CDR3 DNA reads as TGTGCCAGTAGTATTAGACAGTACCAAGAGACCCAGTACTTC. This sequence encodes CASSIRQYQETQYF.

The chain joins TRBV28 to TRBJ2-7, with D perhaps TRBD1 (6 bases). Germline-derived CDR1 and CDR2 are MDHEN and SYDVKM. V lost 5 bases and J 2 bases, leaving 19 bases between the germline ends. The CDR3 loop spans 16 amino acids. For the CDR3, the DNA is TGTGCCAGCAGTCTTCCAAGAGGACAGATCCCCTACGAGCAGTACTTC. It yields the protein CASSLPRGQIPYEQYF.

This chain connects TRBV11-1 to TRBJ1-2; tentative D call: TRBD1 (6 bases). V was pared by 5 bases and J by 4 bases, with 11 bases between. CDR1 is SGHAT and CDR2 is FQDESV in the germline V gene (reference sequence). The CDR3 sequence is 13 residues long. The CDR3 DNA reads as TGTGCCAGCAGCGGCCGCAGGGGCTATGGCTACACCTTC. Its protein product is CASSGRRGYGYTF.

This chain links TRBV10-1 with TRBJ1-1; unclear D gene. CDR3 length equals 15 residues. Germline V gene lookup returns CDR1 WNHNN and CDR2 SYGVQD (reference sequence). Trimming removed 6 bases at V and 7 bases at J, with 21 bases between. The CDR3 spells CASRERAGKVGEAFF. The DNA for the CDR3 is TGCGCCAGCAGAGAACGAGCAGGAAAGGTCGGTGAAGCTTTCTTT.

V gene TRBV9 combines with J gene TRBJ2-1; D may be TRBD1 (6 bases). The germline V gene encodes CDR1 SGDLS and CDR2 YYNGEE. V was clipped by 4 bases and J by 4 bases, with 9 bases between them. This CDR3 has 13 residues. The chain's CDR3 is CASSPGTYNEQFF. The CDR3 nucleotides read TGTGCCAGCAGCCCCGGGACATACAATGAGCAGTTCTTC.

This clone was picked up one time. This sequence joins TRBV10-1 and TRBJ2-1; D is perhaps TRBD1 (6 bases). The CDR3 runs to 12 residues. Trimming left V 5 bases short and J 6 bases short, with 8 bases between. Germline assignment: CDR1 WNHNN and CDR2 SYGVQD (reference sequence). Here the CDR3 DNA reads TGCGCCAGCAGTTGGACAGTCAATGAGCAGTTCTTC. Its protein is CASSWTVNEQFF.

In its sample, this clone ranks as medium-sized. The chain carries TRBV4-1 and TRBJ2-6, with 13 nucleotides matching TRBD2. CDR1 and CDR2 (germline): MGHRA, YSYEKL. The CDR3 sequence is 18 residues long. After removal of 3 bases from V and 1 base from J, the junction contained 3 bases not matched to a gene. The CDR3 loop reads CASSHSLAGGSGANVLTF. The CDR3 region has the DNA TGCGCCAGCAGCCACTCACTAGCGGGAGGGTCTGGGGCCAACGTCCTGACTTTC.

The CDR3 coding sequence is TGCAGTGAGCAGAAAACAAATGAGCAGTTCTTC. Amino acid sequence: CSEQKTNEQFF. The rearrangement uses TRBV20-1 and TRBJ2-1; no clear D. The germline V gene has CDR1 DFQATT and CDR2 SNEGSKA (reference sequence). The V gene lost 7 bases and the J gene lost 7 bases, with 11 bases spanning the gap. The CDR3 length is 11 residues.